This entry lists 27 T cell receptor beta chains sequenced from one sample in a study of beta chain features in type 1 diabetes. Study findings and constraints: For Type 1 diabetes patients, all four CD4+ subsets carried TCRB CDR3s that were moderately but significantly shorter.

Expressed TCRB transcripts were sequenced, since all the RNA that had been isolated was reverse transcribed. Data came from immunoSEQ multiplex PCR; TCRdb stores just in-frame clones and leaves some out. This table holds hundreds of thousands of clones, around an eighth found once. What these receptors recognize is not known. Sequenced material: naive CD4+ T cells from blood. The origin of the receptors is a man younger than 35 with type 1 diabetes.

This clone was counted between two and nine times. The rearrangement joins TRBV5-1 to TRBJ1-5, with TRBD1 identical over 7 bases. Germline V gene sequence: CDR1 SGHRS, CDR2 YFSETQ. V lost 4 bases to trimming and J lost 2 bases; unmatched junction nucleotides: 12. The CDR3 totals 17 residues. CDR3 DNA: TGCGCCAGCAGCCCCGGGACAGTGGGTAAGGGCAATCAGCCCCAGCATTTT. Residues: CASSPGTVGKGNQPQHF.

In the case of this clone: The junction departs from germline at one end; a sequencing error may be responsible. The V gene is TRBV6-6, the J gene TRBJ1-4; D is undetermined. Germline V lookup: CDR1 MNHNY, CDR2 SVGAGI (reference sequence). The length of the CDR3 is 12 residues. The CDR3 here is CASRSQAGPIGF. The CDR3 nucleotides read TGTGCCAGCAGGAGTCAGGCAGGCCCAATTGGTTTT.

The genes are TRBV7-9 and TRBJ2-7; TRBD1 is a possible D gene (6 bases). Deletions cut 0 bases from V and 0 bases from J, with 9 bases between. The CDR3 has 15 residues. Germline loops: CDR1 SEHNR, CDR2 FQNEAQ (reference sequence). CDR3 nucleotide sequence: TGTGCCAGCAGCTTAGCGGGGGCGGGCTCCTACGAGCAGTACTTC. This translates into CASSLAGAGSYEQYF.

This clone was recorded a few times. Other DNA sequences from this sample encode an identical CDR3 as well. The chain recombines TRBV28 with TRBJ2-7; TRBD1 agrees at 8 bases. CDR1 is MDHEN, CDR2 SYDVKM, per germline. This CDR3 has 14 amino acids. V shed 2 bases, J shed 2 bases, and the junction held 2 bases outside the gene matches. CDR3 in DNA: TGTGCCAGCAGTTTAGCAGGGGGCCCCTACGAGCAGTACTTC. This codes for CASSLAGGPYEQYF. The full variable domain, in which reference TRBV28 and TRBJ2-7 provide the parts outside the CDR3, is DVKVTQSSRYLVKRTGEKVFLECVQDMDHENMFWYRQDPGLGLRLIYFSYDVKMKEKGDIPEGYSVSREKKERFSLILESASTNQTSMYLCASSLAGGPYEQYFGPGTRLTVT.

This clone showed up just a few times. The chain joins TRBV7-2 to TRBJ2-7, with D unclear. The CDR3 spans 15 residues. The V gene lost 5 bases and the J gene lost 3 bases, with 17 bases spanning the gap. The germline gives CDR1 SGHTA, CDR2 FQGNSA. The CDR3 region has the DNA TGTGCCAGCAGCCCGGCCCCTGCGGTCTACTACGAGCAGTACTTC. As protein: CASSPAPAVYYEQYF.

The CDR3 sequence is CASSFPYSGQFF. As DNA, the CDR3 is TGTGCCAGCAGTTTTCCCTATAGTGGGCAGTTCTTC. The chain joins TRBV7-9 to TRBJ2-1, with unresolved D. The CDR3 spans 12 residues. Trimming cost V 6 bases and J 12 bases, with 15 bases left between them. The germline gives CDR1 SEHNR, CDR2 FQNEAQ (reference sequence).

This clone appeared a few times. This sequence joins TRBV7-9 and TRBJ1-2; TRBD1 agrees at 9 bases. This CDR3 has 15 residues. Trimming cost V 2 bases and J 3 bases; bases outside gene matches: 4. The germline CDR1 and CDR2 sequences are SEHNR and FQNEAQ (reference sequence). CDR3 sequence reads: CASSLRQGEHYGYTF. The CDR3 DNA is TGTGCCAGCAGCTTAAGACAGGGGGAGCACTATGGCTACACCTTC.

The V and J genes are TRBV15 and TRBJ2-2, with 8 bases that match TRBD1. This CDR3 comprises 12 residues. In germline, CDR1 is LNHNV, CDR2 YYDKDF (reference sequence). With V trimmed by 7 bases and J by 8 bases, 3 bases remained unmatched. In DNA form, the CDR3 reads TGTGCCACCAAGTGGACAGGGGGGGAGCTGTTTTTT. Translating it yields CATKWTGGELFF.

The chain uses TRBV5-6 and TRBJ2-7; D is perhaps TRBD1 or TRBD2 (5 bases each). This CDR3 has 15 amino acids. V lost 4 bases and J lost 0, with 14 bases in between. Looked up from germline, CDR1 is SGHDT and CDR2 is YYEEEE. This CDR3 is CASSRWDRLSYEQYF. CDR3 bases: TGTGCCAGCAGCCGGTGGGACCGCCTCTCCTACGAGCAGTACTTC.

This clone showed up just a few times. V usage is TRBV30 and J usage is TRBJ2-5; 11 bases line up with TRBD2. With 0 bases clipped from V and 4 bases from J, the junction kept 1 base outside the gene matches. The germline CDR1 and CDR2 sequences are GTSNPN and SVGIG (reference sequence). This CDR3 contains 14 residues. In DNA, the CDR3 is TGTGCCTGGAGTGTACTAGCGGGGGTAGAGACCCAGTACTTC. As protein: CAWSVLAGVETQYF.

This clone was observed a handful of times. This chain joins TRBV4-3 and TRBJ1-3; 7 positions agree with TRBD1. V dropped 3 bases and J dropped 7; count of bases not matched to a gene: 6. The CDR3 consists of 14 residues. Germline V gene data show CDR1 as LGHNA and CDR2 as YSLEER. The CDR3: CASSQKQGSNTIYF. The CDR3 DNA reads TGCGCCAGCAGCCAGAAACAGGGGTCTAACACCATATATTTT.

This clone came up a few times. The chain uses TRBV5-1 and TRBJ2-7; TRBD1 aligns across 9 bases. The CDR3 loop spans 17 amino acids. CDR1 is SGHRS and CDR2 is YFSETQ in the germline V gene. V was pared by 2 bases and J by 2 bases, with 11 bases of the junction left unmatched. The CDR3 reads CASSLRPRDRGTYEQYF. As DNA, the CDR3 is TGCGCCAGCAGCTTACGGCCGCGAGACAGGGGGACCTACGAGCAGTACTTC.

This clone was counted a single time. The chain employs TRBV2 and TRBJ1-1; D is undetermined. The CDR3 is 13 residues long. Trimming took 11 bases from V and 0 from J, leaving 13 bases between them. The germline V gene has CDR1 SNHLY and CDR2 FYNNEI. CDR3 protein: CARDPGMNTEAFF. DNA of the CDR3: TGTGCCCGAGATCCGGGGATGAACACTGAAGCTTTCTTT.

The rearrangement joins TRBV6-1 to TRBJ1-2, with D possibly TRBD1 on 5 matching bases. The V end lost 1 base, the J end lost 0 bases, and 9 bases lay between the germline ends. Germline V gives CDR1 MNHNS, CDR2 SASEGT. This CDR3 comprises 15 residues. CDR3 in DNA: TGTGCCAGCAGTGAAGGGGGACCTACTAACTATGGCTACACCTTC. Encoded protein: CASSEGGPTNYGYTF.

The chain uses TRBV5-1 and TRBJ2-1; D might be TRBD1 or TRBD2, each matching 5 bases. The germline V gene has CDR1 SGHRS and CDR2 YFSETQ. This CDR3 contains 14 residues. Trimming took 5 bases from V and 5 from J, leaving 14 bases between them. CDR3: CASSSRGADNEQFF. The CDR3 coding sequence is TGCGCCAGCAGTAGCAGAGGGGCCGACAATGAGCAGTTCTTC.

The table lists this clone with a few counts. This chain uses TRBV28 with TRBJ2-5, with D possibly being TRBD1 (6 bases). The CDR3 contains 15 residues. V gave up 4 bases and J gave up 0 bases, with 12 bases separating them. Germline assignment: CDR1 MDHEN and CDR2 SYDVKM. The CDR3, as DNA: TGTGCCAGCAGTTCCCCGGACAGTGACCAAGAGACCCAGTACTTC. Translating gives CASSSPDSDQETQYF. Full variable domain (missing parts from reference TRBV28 and TRBJ2-5): DVKVTQSSRYLVKRTGEKVFLECVQDMDHENMFWYRQDPGLGLRLIYFSYDVKMKEKGDIPEGYSVSREKKERFSLILESASTNQTSMYLCASSSPDSDQETQYFGPGTRLLVL.

There are a few counts of this clone. The chain couples TRBV7-2 to TRBJ2-5, with TRBD1 matching 9 bases. Germline trimming cut 4 bases from V and 7 bases from J; bases unmatched to any gene: 10. Germline V lookup: CDR1 SGHTA, CDR2 FQGNSA. CDR3 length: 15 residues. This CDR3 is CASSSNGQGIGTQYF. The CDR3 coding sequence is TGTGCCAGCAGCTCAAATGGACAGGGGATTGGGACCCAGTACTTC.

This clone was counted between two and nine times. The V call is TRBV6-5, the J call TRBJ1-3, with TRBD1 matching over 7 bases. Germline V gene lookup returns CDR1 MNHEY and CDR2 SVGAGI. The J segment lost 4 bases and the V segment lost 2 bases, leaving 8 bases of the junction unmatched. There are 16 residues in the CDR3. CDR3 sequence (DNA): TGTGCCAGCAGTTACGGAAGGGGGCTTGAAGGAAACACCATATATTTT. Protein sequence: CASSYGRGLEGNTIYF.

This rearrangement joins TRBV6-6 to TRBJ1-2, with D possibly TRBD1 on 6 matching bases. The CDR3 extends over 13 amino acids. Trimming stripped 7 bases from V and 3 bases from J, with 12 bases between. Germline V gene sequence: CDR1 MNHNY, CDR2 SVGAGI (reference sequence). In DNA form, the CDR3 reads TGTGCCAGCACACACCAGGGGTACTATGGCTACACCTTC. This gives the protein CASTHQGYYGYTF.

The rearrangement joins TRBV5-1 to TRBJ2-3; TRBD2 agrees at 10 bases. After removal of 3 bases from V and 6 bases from J, the junction contained 7 bases not matched to a gene. Germline V gene lookup returns CDR1 SGHRS and CDR2 YFSETQ. The CDR3 runs 15 residues. CDR3 residues: CASSSHGTSDDTQYF. The CDR3 DNA is TGCGCCAGCAGCTCGCACGGGACTAGCGATGATACGCAGTATTTT. Together with reference TRBV5-1 and TRBJ2-3, the CDR3 gives the full variable domain: KAGVTQTPRYLIKTRGQQVTLSCSPISGHRSVSWYQQTPGQGLQFLFEYFSETQRNKGNFPGRFSGRQFSNSRSEMNVSTLELGDSALYLCASSSHGTSDDTQYFGPGTRLTVL.

This clone was observed a few times. CDR3 sequence: CATSRDTGVFRGYTF. The CDR3 DNA reads as TGTGCCACCAGCAGAGATACGGGCGTCTTCCGCGGCTACACCTTC. The chain has TRBV15 and TRBJ1-2; D ambiguous. There are 15 residues in the CDR3. Trimming removed 0 bases at V and 8 bases at J, with 16 bases between. CDR1 and CDR2 from the germline V gene are LNHNV and YYDKDF (reference sequence). Variable domain in full (rest from reference TRBV15 and TRBJ1-2): DAMVIQNPRYQVTQFGKPVTLSCSQTLNHNVMYWYQQKSSQAPKLLFHYYDKDFNNEADTPDNFQSRRPNTSFCFLDIRSPGLGDTAMYLCATSRDTGVFRGYTFGSGTRLTVV.

In its sample, this clone was seen a few times. The chain couples TRBV27 to TRBJ2-5; D is undetermined. CDR3 length: 14 amino acids. Trimming removed 2 bases at V and 2 bases at J, with 9 bases between. Germline values: CDR1 MNHEY, CDR2 SMNVEV (reference sequence). CDR3 DNA sequence: TGTGCCAGCAGTTTAAGGTCGAGGCAAGAGACCCAGTACTTC. Protein product: CASSLRSRQETQYF.

V and J are TRBV6-4 and TRBJ2-3; D gene uncertain. The ends were cut back, 2 bases at V and 5 bases at J, with 11 bases in the middle. From germline, CDR1 is MRHNA and CDR2 SNTAGT. This CDR3 has 14 residues. The CDR3 region has the DNA TGTGCCAGCAGTGACCGGTGGGGAAGAGATACGCAGTATTTT. This encodes CASSDRWGRDTQYF.

This clone came up once. This chain connects TRBV27 to TRBJ1-5; maybe TRBD1 (6 bases). The CDR3 extends over 16 amino acids. Germline V gives CDR1 MNHEY, CDR2 SMNVEV (reference sequence). The germline V and J ends were trimmed by 5 bases and 7 bases, with 21 bases remaining between them. CDR3 coding DNA: TGTGCCAGCAGTCTTCCGCCGGGCCACAGGGAACAGCCCCAGCATTTT. The encoded protein is CASSLPPGHREQPQHF.

A few counts support this clone. The chain carries TRBV5-6 and TRBJ1-5; possibly TRBD1 for D (5 bases). V was trimmed by 4 bases and J by 7 bases, leaving 12 bases between them. Germline V CDR1 and CDR2: SGHDT, YYEEEE. The CDR3 is 13 amino acids. Written as DNA, the CDR3 is TGTGCCAGCAGCCGCCGGCAGGGCCAGCCCCAGCATTTT. Translation gives CASSRRQGQPQHF. Full variable domain (missing parts from reference TRBV5-6 and TRBJ1-5): DAGVTQSPTHLIKTRGQQVTLRCSPKSGHDTVSWYQQALGQGPQFIFQYYEEEERQRGNFPDRFSGHQFPNYSSELNVNALLLGDSALYLCASSRRQGQPQHFGDGTRLSIL.

This clone occurred a few times. This chain connects TRBV11-1 to TRBJ2-1; 8 nucleotides align to TRBD1. Germline CDR1 SGHAT, CDR2 FQDESV (reference sequence). The CDR3 has 15 residues. Trimming removed 5 bases from V and 1 base from J; junction bases left unmatched: 4. In nucleotides, the CDR3 is TGTGCCAGCAGCCCAAACAGGGGGTCCTACAATGAGCAGTTCTTC. Protein product: CASSPNRGSYNEQFF. The full variable domain, rest sourced from reference TRBV11-1 and TRBJ2-1, is EAEVAQSPRYKITEKSQAVAFWCDPISGHATLYWYRQILGQGPELLVQFQDESVVDDSQLPKDRFSAERLKGVDSTLKIQPAELGDSAMYLCASSPNRGSYNEQFFGPGTRLTVL.

This clone was found a few times. The V gene is TRBV7-2, the J gene TRBJ1-2; TRBD1 agrees at 7 bases. Trimming at V came to 5 bases and at J to 3 bases, leaving 3 bases not matched to a gene. Germline V CDR1 and CDR2: SGHTA, FQGNSA. CDR3 size: 13 residues. DNA for the CDR3: TGTGCCAGCAGCCACGGGACAGACTATGGCTACACCTTC. Protein product: CASSHGTDYGYTF.